This record looks at one T cell receptor beta chain sequence and its context. Data came from immunoSEQ multiplex PCR; TCRdb stores just in-frame clones and leaves some out. The table has 100,000 or so clones, 70% to 90% seen once. This sample was taken from a study of cytomegalovirus exposure and HLA in healthy donors. Germline assignment: CDR1 SGHNT and CDR2 YYREEE (reference sequence). V shed 4 bases and J 2 bases; nucleotides not matched to a gene: 3. CDR3 size: 16 residues. The chain uses TRBV5-4 and TRBJ1-6; 10 nucleotides align to TRBD1. Sequenced input: PBMCs. The clonotype was recovered from a woman aged 18 to 35 in good health and CMV-seropositive. The CDR3 DNA sequence: TGTGCCAGCAGCAGGGACAGGGGCGCCTATAATTCACCCCTCCACTTT. Its translation: CASSRDRGAYNSPLHF.